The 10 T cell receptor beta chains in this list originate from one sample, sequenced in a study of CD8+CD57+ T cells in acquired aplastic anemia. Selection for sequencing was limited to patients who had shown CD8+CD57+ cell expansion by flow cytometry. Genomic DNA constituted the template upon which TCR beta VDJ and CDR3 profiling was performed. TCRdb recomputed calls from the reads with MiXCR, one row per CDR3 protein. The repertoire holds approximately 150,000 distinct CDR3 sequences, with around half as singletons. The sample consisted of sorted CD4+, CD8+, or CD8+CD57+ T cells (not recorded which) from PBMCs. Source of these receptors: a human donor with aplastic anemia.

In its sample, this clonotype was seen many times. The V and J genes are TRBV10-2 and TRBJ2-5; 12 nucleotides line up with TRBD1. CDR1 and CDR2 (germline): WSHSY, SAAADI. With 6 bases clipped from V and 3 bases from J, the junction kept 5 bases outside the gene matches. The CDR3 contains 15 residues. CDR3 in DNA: TGCGCCAGCAGGGGGACAGGGGGCTGGAAAGAGACCCAGTACTTC. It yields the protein CASRGTGGWKETQYF.

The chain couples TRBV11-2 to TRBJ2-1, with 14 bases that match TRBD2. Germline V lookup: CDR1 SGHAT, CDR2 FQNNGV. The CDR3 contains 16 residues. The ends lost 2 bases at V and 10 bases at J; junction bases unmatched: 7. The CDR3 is CASSLNGLAGGREQFF. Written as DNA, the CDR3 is TGTGCCAGCAGCTTAAACGGACTAGCGGGGGGAAGGGAGCAGTTCTTC.

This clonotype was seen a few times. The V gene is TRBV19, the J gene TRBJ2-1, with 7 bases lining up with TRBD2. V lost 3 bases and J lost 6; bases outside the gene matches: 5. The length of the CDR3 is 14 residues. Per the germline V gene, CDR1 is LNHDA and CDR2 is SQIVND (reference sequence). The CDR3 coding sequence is TGTGCCAGTAGTATGGACCGGGAGGTCAATGAGCAGTTCTTC. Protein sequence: CASSMDREVNEQFF.

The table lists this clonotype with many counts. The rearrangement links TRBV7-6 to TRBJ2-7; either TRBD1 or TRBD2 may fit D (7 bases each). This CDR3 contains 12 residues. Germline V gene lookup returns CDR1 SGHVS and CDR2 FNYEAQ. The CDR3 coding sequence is TGTGCGCCGACAGGGAGGGCCTACGAGCAGTACTTC. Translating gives CAPTGRAYEQYF.

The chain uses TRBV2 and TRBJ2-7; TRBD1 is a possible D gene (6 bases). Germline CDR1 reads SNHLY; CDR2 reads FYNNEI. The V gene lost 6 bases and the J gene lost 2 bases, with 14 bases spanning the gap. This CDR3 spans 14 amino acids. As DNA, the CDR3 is TGTGCCAGCAGCCTCCGGGACACAACCTACGAGCAGTACTTC. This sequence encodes CASSLRDTTYEQYF.

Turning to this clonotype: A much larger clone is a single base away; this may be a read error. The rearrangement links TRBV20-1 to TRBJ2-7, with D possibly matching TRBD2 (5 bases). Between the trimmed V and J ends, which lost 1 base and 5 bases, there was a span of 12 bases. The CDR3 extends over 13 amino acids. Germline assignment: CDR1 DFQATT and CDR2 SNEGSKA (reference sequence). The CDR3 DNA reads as TGCAGTGCTAGAGTGGCCGGGGTTAACGAGCAGTACTTC. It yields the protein CSARVAGVNEQYF.

The CDR3 here is CVSSLGRRPYEQYV. The CDR3 coding sequence is TGTGTCAGCAGCTTGGGTCGCCGACCATACGAGCAGTACGTC. The chain is built from TRBV5-6 and TRBJ2-7; D uncertain. The CDR3 extends over 14 amino acids. Germline V gene sequence: CDR1 SGHDT, CDR2 YYEEEE.

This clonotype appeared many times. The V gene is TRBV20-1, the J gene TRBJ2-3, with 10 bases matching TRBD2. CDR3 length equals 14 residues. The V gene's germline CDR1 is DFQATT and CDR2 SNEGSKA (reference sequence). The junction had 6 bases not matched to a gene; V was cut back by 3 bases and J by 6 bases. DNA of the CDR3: TGCAGTGCTAGTGTAGCGGGGGGTTTGGATACGCAGTATTTT. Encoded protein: CSASVAGGLDTQYF.

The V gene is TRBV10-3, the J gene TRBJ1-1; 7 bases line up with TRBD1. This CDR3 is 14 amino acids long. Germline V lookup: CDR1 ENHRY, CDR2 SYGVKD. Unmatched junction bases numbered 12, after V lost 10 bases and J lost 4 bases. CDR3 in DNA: TGTGCCACGAGAAGACAGGGAGGCGGCACTGAAGCTTTCTTT. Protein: CATRRQGGGTEAFF.

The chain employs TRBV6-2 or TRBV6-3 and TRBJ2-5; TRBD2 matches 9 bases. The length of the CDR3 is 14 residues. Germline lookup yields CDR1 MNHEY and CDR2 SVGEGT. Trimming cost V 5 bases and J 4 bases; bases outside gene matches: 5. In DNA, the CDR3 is TGTGCCAGCAGTAAGACTAGCGGCGGAGAGACCCAGTACTTC. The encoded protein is CASSKTSGGETQYF.